The source of this T cell receptor beta chain is a study of blood T cell repertoires in COVID-19. Clones were sequenced by immunoSEQ multiplex PCR, and TCRdb holds only the in-frame ones, with some missing. The sample lists roughly 410,000 clones, 70% to 90% occurring once. V was cut by 7 bases and J by 4 bases, with 10 bases left in between. The length of the CDR3 is 11 residues. Germline assignment: CDR1 DFQATT and CDR2 SNEGSKA (reference sequence). This clone was detected once. This chain uses TRBV20-1 with TRBJ2-5; D is possibly TRBD2 (5 bases). The material sequenced was peripheral blood. This clonotype was obtained from a woman aged 40 to 50 with COVID-19, enrolled during active disease. For the CDR3, the DNA is TGCAGTGAGGGTGAGGGAGAGACCCAGTACTTC. Its protein is CSEGEGETQYF.